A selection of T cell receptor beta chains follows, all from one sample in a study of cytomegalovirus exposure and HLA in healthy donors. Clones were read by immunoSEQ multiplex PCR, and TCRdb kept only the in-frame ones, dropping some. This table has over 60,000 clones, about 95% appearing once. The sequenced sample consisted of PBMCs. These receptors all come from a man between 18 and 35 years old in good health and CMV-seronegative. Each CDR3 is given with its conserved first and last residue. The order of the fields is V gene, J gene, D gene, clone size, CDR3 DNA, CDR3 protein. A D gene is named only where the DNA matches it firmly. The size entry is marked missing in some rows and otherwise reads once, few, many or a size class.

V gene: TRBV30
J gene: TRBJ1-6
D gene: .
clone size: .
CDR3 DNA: TGTGCCTGGAGTGTGGCAGGGAATAATTCACCCCTCCACTTT
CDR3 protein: CAWSVAGNNSPLHF

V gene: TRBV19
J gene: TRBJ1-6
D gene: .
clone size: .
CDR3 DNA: TGTGCCAGTAGTGAGACTCCCTATAATTCACCCCTCCACTTT
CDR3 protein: CASSETPYNSPLHF

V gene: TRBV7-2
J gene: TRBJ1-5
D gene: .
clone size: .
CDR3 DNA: TGTGCCAGCAGCGGGGGACTTAGTCAGCCCCAGCATTTT
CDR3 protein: CASSGGLSQPQHF

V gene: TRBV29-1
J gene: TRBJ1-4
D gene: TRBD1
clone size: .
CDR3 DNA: TGCAGCGGTGGGCCTACAGGGGAGGTAGGAACTAATGAAAAACTGTTTTTT
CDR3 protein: CSGGPTGEVGTNEKLFF

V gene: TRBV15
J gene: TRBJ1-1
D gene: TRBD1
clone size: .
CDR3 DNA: TGTGCCACCAGCAGAAGACAGGGGGACACTGAAGCTTTCTTT
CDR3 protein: CATSRRQGDTEAFF

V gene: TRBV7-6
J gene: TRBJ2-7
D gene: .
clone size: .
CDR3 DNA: TGTGCCAGCAGCTTTATGCAGGGGGGATCACACGAGCAGTACTTC
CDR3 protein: CASSFMQGGSHEQYF

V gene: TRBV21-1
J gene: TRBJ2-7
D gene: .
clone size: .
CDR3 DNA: TGTGCCAGCAGCAAATTCAGGGGGACCTCCTACGAGCAGTACTTC
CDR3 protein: CASSKFRGTSYEQYF

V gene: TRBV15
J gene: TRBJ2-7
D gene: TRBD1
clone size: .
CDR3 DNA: TGTGCCACCAGCAAGGGGGCTTCCTACGAGCAGTACTTC
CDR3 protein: CATSKGASYEQYF

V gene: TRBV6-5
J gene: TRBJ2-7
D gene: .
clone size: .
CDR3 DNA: TGTGCCAGCAGTCAGAACCACGAGCAGTACTTC
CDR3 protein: CASSQNHEQYF

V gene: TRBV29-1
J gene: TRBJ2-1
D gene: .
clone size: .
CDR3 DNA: TGCAGCGTTGGCGGGGACAGACTATACAATGAGCAGTTCTTC
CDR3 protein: CSVGGDRLYNEQFF

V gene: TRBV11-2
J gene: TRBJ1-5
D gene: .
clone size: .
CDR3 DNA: TGTGCCAGCAGCTTAGGGCCCATTAGCAATCAGCCCCAGCATTTT
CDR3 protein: CASSLGPISNQPQHF

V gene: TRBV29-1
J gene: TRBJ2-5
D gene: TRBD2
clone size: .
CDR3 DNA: TGCAGCGTGACCGGACTAGCGGCACAAGAGACCCAGTACTTC
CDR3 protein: CSVTGLAAQETQYF

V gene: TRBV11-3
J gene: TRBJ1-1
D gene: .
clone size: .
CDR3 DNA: TGTGCCAGCAGTCTCGGGAAGAACACTGAAGCTTTCTTT
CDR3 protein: CASSLGKNTEAFF

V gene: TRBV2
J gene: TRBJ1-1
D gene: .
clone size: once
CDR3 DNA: TGTGCCAGCAGTGAAGCGCGTTCTGTAAACACTGAAGCTTTCTTT
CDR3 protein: CASSEARSVNTEAFF

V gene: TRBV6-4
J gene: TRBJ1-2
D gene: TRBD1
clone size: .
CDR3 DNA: TGTGCCAGCAGTTACACCCGGACAGGGAATGGCTACACCTTC
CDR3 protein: CASSYTRTGNGYTF

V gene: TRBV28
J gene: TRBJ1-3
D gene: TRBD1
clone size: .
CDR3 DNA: TGTGCCAGCAGTTTCAGGGGGCCTGGAAACACCATATATTTT
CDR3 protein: CASSFRGPGNTIYF

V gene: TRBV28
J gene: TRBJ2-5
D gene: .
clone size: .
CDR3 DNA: TGTGCCAGCAGTCCTCGTGCCCCTAGTTGGTTCGCCCAGTACTTC
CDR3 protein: CASSPRAPSWFAQYF

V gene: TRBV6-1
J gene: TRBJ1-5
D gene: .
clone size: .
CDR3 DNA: TGTGCCAGCAGTGACATGACAGCTAATCAGCCCCAGCATTTT
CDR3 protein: CASSDMTANQPQHF

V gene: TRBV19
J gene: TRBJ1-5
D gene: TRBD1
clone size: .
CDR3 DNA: TGTGCCAGTAGTGCGACAGGGGTTCAGCCCCAGCATTTT
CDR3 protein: CASSATGVQPQHF

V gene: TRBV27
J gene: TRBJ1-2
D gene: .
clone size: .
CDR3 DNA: TGTGCCAGCAGCCCAGAATCAGGGATATTTGGCTACACCTTC
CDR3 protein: CASSPESGIFGYTF

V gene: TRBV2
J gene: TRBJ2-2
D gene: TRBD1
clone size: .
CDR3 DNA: TGTGCCAGCAGTGAATGGGCCCGAGGACAGGGGGTCGGGGAGCTGTTTTTT
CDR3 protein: CASSEWARGQGVGELFF

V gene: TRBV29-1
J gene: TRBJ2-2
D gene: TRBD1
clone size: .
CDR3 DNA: TGCAGCGGGGGGACAGCCGGCGGGGAGCTGTTTTTT
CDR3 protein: CSGGTAGGELFF

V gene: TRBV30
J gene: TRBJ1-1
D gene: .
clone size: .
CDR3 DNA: TGTGCCTGGAGCCGTGTTGGTTGGAGCACTGAAGCTTTCTTT
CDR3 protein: CAWSRVGWSTEAFF

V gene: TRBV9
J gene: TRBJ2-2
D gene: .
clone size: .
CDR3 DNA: TGTGCCAGCAGCTCCCAGGGTGGGGCTACGAACACCGGGGAGCTGTTTTTT
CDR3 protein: CASSSQGGATNTGELFF

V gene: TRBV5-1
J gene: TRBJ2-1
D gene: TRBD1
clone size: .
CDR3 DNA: TGCGCCAGCAGCTTCCCCGGGACAGGGTGGAATGAGCAGTTCTTC
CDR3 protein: CASSFPGTGWNEQFF

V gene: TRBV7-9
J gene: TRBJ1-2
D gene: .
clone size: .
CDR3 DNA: TGTGCCAGCATGCATCTGGGGGGGTCCTATGGCTACACCTTC
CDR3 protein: CASMHLGGSYGYTF

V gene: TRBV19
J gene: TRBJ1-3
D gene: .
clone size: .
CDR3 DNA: TGTGCCAGTAGTATCATCTCGGGGGGGGCAACTGGAAACACCATATATTTT
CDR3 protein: CASSIISGGATGNTIYF

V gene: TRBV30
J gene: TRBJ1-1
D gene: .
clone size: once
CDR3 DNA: TGTGCCTGGAACTTGGCGGTAGGCACTGAAGCTTTCTTT
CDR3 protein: CAWNLAVGTEAFF

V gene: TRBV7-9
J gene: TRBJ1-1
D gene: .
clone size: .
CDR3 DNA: TGTGCCAGCAGCCTAACCCTTGGACAGAACACTGAAGCTTTCTTT
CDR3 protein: CASSLTLGQNTEAFF

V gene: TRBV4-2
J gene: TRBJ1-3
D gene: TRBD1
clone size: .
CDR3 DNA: TGTGCCAGCAGCCAAGCCGGGACAGGGTCGCCTGGAAACACCATATATTTT
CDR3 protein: CASSQAGTGSPGNTIYF

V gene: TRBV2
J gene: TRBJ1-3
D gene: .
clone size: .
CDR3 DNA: TGTGCCAGCAGAGAACTCATCGGGATGTCTGGAAACACCATATATTTT
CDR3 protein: CASRELIGMSGNTIYF

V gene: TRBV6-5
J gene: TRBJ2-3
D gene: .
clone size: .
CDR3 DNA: TGTGCCAGCAGAACGGGGGTACGGCCCAATACGCAGTATTTT
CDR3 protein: CASRTGVRPNTQYF

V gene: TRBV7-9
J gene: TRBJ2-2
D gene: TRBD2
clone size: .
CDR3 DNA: TGTGCCAGCAGCTTAAAGTTCGGACTAGCGGGGACCGGGGAGCTGTTTTTT
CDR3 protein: CASSLKFGLAGTGELFF

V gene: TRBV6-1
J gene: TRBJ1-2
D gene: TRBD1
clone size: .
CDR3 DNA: TGTGCCAGCAGTGAAGGGACAGGAGCTAACTATGGCTACACCTTC
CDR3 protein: CASSEGTGANYGYTF

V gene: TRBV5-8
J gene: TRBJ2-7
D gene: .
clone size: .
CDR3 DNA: TGTGCCAGCAGCTTTGGTGGTTCAGGGCCCTACGAGCAGTACTTC
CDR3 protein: CASSFGGSGPYEQYF

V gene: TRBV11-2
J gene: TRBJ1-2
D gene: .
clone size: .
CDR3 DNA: TGTGCCAGCAGCGCCCTAACAGGGCATAACTATGGCTACACCTTC
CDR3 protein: CASSALTGHNYGYTF

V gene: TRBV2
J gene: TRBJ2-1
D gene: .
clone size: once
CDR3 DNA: TGTGCCAGCAGTGAAAGGGGGGGTCTGGGACTTCTATACAATGAGCAGTTCTTC
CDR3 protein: CASSERGGLGLLYNEQFF

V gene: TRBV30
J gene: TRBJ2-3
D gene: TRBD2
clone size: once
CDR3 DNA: TGTGCCTGGAGGCTAGCGGGGGCTGATACGCAGTATTTT
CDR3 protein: CAWRLAGADTQYF

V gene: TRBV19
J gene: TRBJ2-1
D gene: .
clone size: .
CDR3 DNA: TGTGCCAGGGGAGACATTCTCTCCTACAATGAGCAGTTCTTC
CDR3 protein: CARGDILSYNEQFF

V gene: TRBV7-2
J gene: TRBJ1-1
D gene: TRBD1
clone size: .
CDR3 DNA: TGTGCCAGCAGCCAGGACAGGGGTGAAGCTTTCTTT
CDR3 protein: CASSQDRGEAFF

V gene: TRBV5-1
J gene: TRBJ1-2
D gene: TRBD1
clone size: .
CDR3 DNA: TGCGCCACCTCGTCGGCAGGGGGCTTAGGCTACACCTTC
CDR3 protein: CATSSAGGLGYTF

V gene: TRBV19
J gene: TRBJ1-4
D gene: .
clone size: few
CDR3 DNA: TGTGCCAGTAGAACTCACGGGGCTAATGAAAAACTGTTTTTT
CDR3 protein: CASRTHGANEKLFF

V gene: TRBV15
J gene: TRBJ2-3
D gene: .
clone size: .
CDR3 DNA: TGTGCCACCAGCAGACACACCACAGATACGCAGTATTTT
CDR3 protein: CATSRHTTDTQYF

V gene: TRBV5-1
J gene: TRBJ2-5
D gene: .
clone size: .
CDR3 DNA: TGCGCCAGCAGTGTGCAGGGAGAGACCCAGTACTTC
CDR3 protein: CASSVQGETQYF